Listed here are 10 T cell receptor beta chains from one sample, sequenced in a study of cytomegalovirus exposure and HLA in healthy donors. The primer mix had 60 Vbeta and 13 Jbeta primers. Generated by immunoSEQ multiplex PCR, the TCRdb table keeps only in-frame clones and is missing some. Here the sample spans under 95,000 clones, about 85% being singletons. Sequenced material: PBMCs. The receptors were sampled from a woman aged 40-49 years in good health and CMV-seropositive.

The genes are TRBV13 and TRBJ2-7; D unresolved. Between the trimmed V and J ends, which lost 1 base and 3 bases, there was a span of 7 bases. This CDR3 is 13 amino acids long. The V gene's germline CDR1 is PRHDT and CDR2 FYEKMQ (reference sequence). The CDR3 bases are TGTGCCAGCAGCTTAGAGGCAGGCTACGAGCAGTACTTC. Its translation is CASSLEAGYEQYF.

This clone was detected once. The rearrangement uses TRBV6-6 and TRBJ1-2; no clear D. This CDR3 spans 11 amino acids. Trimming cost V 6 bases and J 7 bases, with 9 bases left between them. Per germline, CDR1 MNHNY and CDR2 SVGAGI (reference sequence). The CDR3 region is CASSNSGGYTF. In DNA form, the CDR3 reads TGTGCCAGCAGCAACTCTGGTGGCTACACCTTC.

This rearrangement joins TRBV28 to TRBJ1-1; the D is unclear. Looked up from germline, CDR1 is MDHEN and CDR2 is SYDVKM. V was pared by 1 base and J by 5 bases, with 14 bases between. The CDR3 is 15 amino acids. CDR3 nucleotides: TGTGCCAGCAGTTTATTGCTGGGGAGGTGGACTGAAGCTTTCTTT. It is translated as CASSLLLGRWTEAFF.

The CDR3 protein is CASSVTDTYQPQHF. CDR3 DNA: TGTGCCAGCAGCGTTACGGACACTTATCAGCCCCAGCATTTT. The chain is built from TRBV9 and TRBJ1-5; TRBD1 might be the D (5 bases). V gave up 2 bases and J gave up 5 bases, with 11 bases separating them. CDR3 size: 14 residues. The V gene's germline CDR1 is SGDLS and CDR2 YYNGEE.

The chain recombines TRBV21-1 with TRBJ1-1. TRBV21-1 is recorded as a pseudogene. The CDR3 contains 14 residues. The CDR3 sequence: CASSTVGGCAEAFF. Written as DNA, the CDR3 is TGTGCCAGCAGCACGGTGGGAGGCTGCGCTGAAGCTTTCTTT.

V usage is TRBV7-2 and J usage is TRBJ1-2; a possible D gene is TRBD1 (6 bases). Trimming stripped 1 base from V and 14 bases from J, with 20 bases between. The CDR3 has 14 residues. Germline loops: CDR1 SGHTA, CDR2 FQGNSA. The CDR3 sequence: CASSLVPWTDRATF. CDR3 DNA sequence: TGTGCCAGCAGCTTAGTACCGTGGACAGATAGGGCAACCTTC.

V is TRBV5-1 and J is TRBJ2-2, with D possibly being TRBD2 (6 bases). Germline values: CDR1 SGHRS, CDR2 YFSETQ. The CDR3 is 13 amino acids. V gave up 4 bases and J gave up 6 bases, with 10 bases separating them. The CDR3 nucleotides are TGCGCCAGCAGCCCGGAGCGGGCCGGGGAGCTGTTTTTT. Its protein is CASSPERAGELFF.

This clone was seen a handful of times. The CDR3 here is CASQRGSSGANVLTF. Written as DNA, the CDR3 is TGCGCCAGCCAAAGGGGATCCTCTGGGGCCAACGTCCTGACTTTC. This chain connects TRBV5-1 to TRBJ2-6; D possibly corresponds to TRBD1 (5 bases). This CDR3 has 15 amino acids. The V gene lost 7 bases and the J gene lost 0 bases, with 11 bases spanning the gap. In germline, CDR1 is SGHRS, CDR2 YFSETQ. The whole variable domain, remainder taken from reference TRBV5-1 and TRBJ2-6, is KAGVTQTPRYLIKTRGQQVTLSCSPISGHRSVSWYQQTPGQGLQFLFEYFSETQRNKGNFPGRFSGRQFSNSRSEMNVSTLELGDSALYLCASQRGSSGANVLTFGAGSRLTVL.

This chain connects TRBV11-3 to TRBJ2-1, with TRBD2 identical over 10 bases. Germline V gives CDR1 SGHNT, CDR2 YENEEA. J gave up 5 bases and V 5 bases, and 6 bases lay outside the gene matches. This CDR3 comprises 15 residues. CDR3 residues: CASSQSGRAHNEQFF. CDR3 DNA: TGTGCCAGCAGCCAGAGCGGGAGGGCCCACAATGAGCAGTTCTTC.

This clone was counted only a few times. V is TRBV5-6 and J is TRBJ2-1; 9 bases match TRBD2. CDR1 SGHDT and CDR2 YYEEEE come from the germline V gene. The CDR3 spans 17 residues. The V gene end was trimmed by 4 bases and the J gene end by 6 bases; junction bases not matched to a gene: 14. Here the CDR3 DNA reads TGTGCCAGCAGCCTCAAGGAGTGGCTAGCGGGAACCAATGAGCAGTTCTTC. It yields the protein CASSLKEWLAGTNEQFF.